A selection of T cell receptor beta chains follows, all from one sample in a study of blood T cell repertoires in COVID-19. Here immunoSEQ multiplex PCR was the method, and the copy in TCRdb shows in-frame clones only, minus some. The table shows about 160,000 clones, with approximately 91% occurring only once. The sample taken for sequencing was peripheral blood. These receptor sequences come from a man aged 18-30 years with acute or convalescent COVID-19. Both conserved end residues are part of each CDR3. Fields, in order: CDR3 length, clone size, V gene, J gene, D gene, CDR3 protein, CDR3 DNA. A D gene is named only where the DNA matches it firmly. Size is omitted from some rows. Given values are once, few, many or a class for expanded clones.

>17|NA|TRBV7-2|TRBJ1-5|NA
CASSLVGVSGGNQPQHF
TGTGCCAGCAGCTTAGTGGGCGTATCGGGGGGAAATCAGCCCCAGCATTTT
>15|NA|TRBV4-1|TRBJ1-4|NA
CASSQGRGREEKLFF
TGCGCCAGCAGCCAGGGACGAGGGCGGGAGGAAAAACTGTTTTTT
>18|NA|TRBV3-1/TRBV3-2|TRBJ2-3|NA
CASSQERGDSPHWDTQYF
TGTGCCAGCAGCCAAGAACGTGGGGACTCCCCACACTGGGATACGCAGTATTTT
>20|NA|TRBV7-6|TRBJ1-3|NA
CASSPFFSGGPELGGNTIYF
TGTGCCAGCAGCCCTTTTTTTTCGGGGGGCCCCGAGCTGGGAGGAAACACCATATATTTT
>16|NA|TRBV24-1|TRBJ1-2|TRBD1
CATSDSLGRGNYGYTF
TGTGCCACCAGTGATTCACTAGGCAGGGGGAACTATGGCTACACCTTC
>14|NA|TRBV19|TRBJ2-7|TRBD1
CASSPTGVSYEQYF
TGTGCCAGTAGCCCTACAGGGGTCTCCTACGAGCAGTACTTC
>14|NA|TRBV5-1|TRBJ1-4|NA
CASSLDGGDEKLFF
TGCGCCAGCAGCTTGGACGGGGGAGATGAAAAACTGTTTTTT
>13|NA|TRBV27|TRBJ1-5|NA
CASRLYSNQPQHF
TGTGCCAGCAGACTCTATAGCAATCAGCCCCAGCATTTT
>14|NA|TRBV25-1|TRBJ2-7|NA
CASRDSRSSYEQYF
TGTGCCAGCAGGGACTCCAGGAGCTCCTACGAGCAGTACTTC
>14|NA|TRBV19|TRBJ1-6|TRBD1
CASSIRGDNSPLHF
TGTGCCAGTAGTATCAGGGGGGATAATTCACCCCTCCACTTT
>15|NA|TRBV27|TRBJ2-1|TRBD2
CASSLGLAGGNEQFF
TGTGCCAGCAGTTTAGGACTAGCGGGAGGAAATGAGCAGTTCTTC
>16|NA|TRBV6-5|TRBJ2-6|NA
CASSYGGWSGANVLTF
TGTGCCAGCAGTTACGGGGGCTGGTCCGGGGCCAACGTCCTGACTTTC
>15|NA|TRBV18|TRBJ2-2|NA
CASSPLEETTGELFF
TGTGCCAGCTCACCCCTAGAGGAGACGACCGGGGAGCTGTTTTTT
>16|NA|TRBV6-4|TRBJ1-2|TRBD1
CASSDSGQGARYGYTF
TGTGCCAGCAGTGACTCGGGACAGGGGGCCCGCTATGGCTACACCTTC
>12|NA|TRBV7-9|TRBJ1-2|NA
CASSLEGVGYTF
TGTGCCAGCAGCTTAGAGGGGGTGGGCTACACCTTC
>19|NA|TRBV6-2/TRBV6-3|TRBJ1-6|NA
CASRYRDFEPRSYNSPLHF
TGTGCCAGCAGGTACCGGGACTTCGAACCTCGCTCCTATAATTCACCCCTCCACTTT
>11|NA|TRBV29-1|TRBJ1-2|NA
CSVAFGYGYTF
TGCAGCGTAGCTTTCGGCTATGGCTACACCTTC
>14|NA|TRBV4-1|TRBJ2-7|NA
CASSQQGLIYEQYF
TGCGCCAGCAGCCAACAGGGGCTAATCTACGAGCAGTACTTC
>16|NA|TRBV5-6|TRBJ1-2|TRBD1
CASSLALTGGVEGYTF
TGTGCCAGCAGCTTGGCTCTGACAGGGGGCGTGGAAGGCTACACCTTC
>14|NA|TRBV6-5|TRBJ2-5|NA
CASRGGRAGETQYF
TGTGCCAGTCGCGGGGGCCGGGCAGGAGAGACCCAGTACTTC
>13|NA|TRBV5-4|TRBJ1-2|NA
CASSQTGVYGYTF
TGTGCCAGCAGCCAGACAGGTGTCTATGGCTACACCTTC
>18|NA|TRBV3-1/TRBV3-2|TRBJ2-1|TRBD1
CASSQVVTSWTGVNEQFF
TGTGCCAGCAGCCAAGTTGTAACGTCGTGGACAGGGGTCAATGAGCAGTTCTTC
>14|NA|TRBV27|TRBJ2-7|NA
CASSFYGESYEQYF
TGTGCCAGCAGTTTTTATGGGGAGTCCTACGAGCAGTACTTC
>11|NA|TRBV2|TRBJ2-5|NA
CASSVGEAQYF
TGTGCCAGCAGTGTGGGAGAGGCCCAGTACTTC
>15|NA|TRBV7-9|TRBJ1-5|TRBD1
CASSSQGARGQPQHF
TGTGCCAGCAGCTCACAGGGGGCGCGGGGTCAGCCCCAGCATTTT
>13|NA|TRBV10-1|TRBJ2-5|NA
CASSESGRKTQYF
TGCGCCAGCAGTGAGTCAGGGAGAAAGACCCAGTACTTC
>14|once|TRBV18|TRBJ1-6|NA
CASSLGQYNSPLHF
TGTGCCAGCTCACTCGGACAGTATAATTCACCCCTCCACTTT
>16|NA|TRBV5-4|TRBJ2-3|TRBD2
CASSAGLAGYTDTQYF
TGTGCCAGCAGCGCGGGACTAGCGGGGTACACAGATACGCAGTATTTT
>20|NA|TRBV7-8|TRBJ2-1|TRBD2
CASSLAQLAGGQGGYNEQFF
TGTGCCAGCAGCTTAGCCCAACTAGCGGGAGGGCAGGGGGGCTACAATGAGCAGTTCTTC
>13|NA|TRBV29-1|TRBJ1-5|NA
CSVSGGGNQPQHF
TGCAGCGTTAGCGGCGGGGGCAATCAGCCCCAGCATTTT
>13|NA|TRBV12-3/TRBV12-4|TRBJ1-4|NA
CASSLDSNEKLFF
TGTGCCAGCAGTCTTGACAGTAATGAAAAACTGTTTTTT
>14|NA|TRBV4-1|TRBJ2-1|NA
CASNEDRTYNEQFF
TGCGCCAGCAACGAGGACAGAACCTACAATGAGCAGTTCTTC
>13|NA|TRBV2|TRBJ2-7|TRBD1
CASSGGTENEQYF
TGTGCCAGCAGTGGTGGGACAGAGAACGAGCAGTACTTC
>18|NA|TRBV19|TRBJ2-5|TRBD2
CASSINFAGGTFGETQYF
TGTGCCAGTAGTATTAATTTTGCGGGAGGGACCTTCGGGGAGACCCAGTACTTC
>13|NA|TRBV6-1|TRBJ1-1|NA
CASSEGRGTEAFF
TGTGCCAGCAGTGAAGGCCGGGGCACTGAAGCTTTCTTT
>11|NA|TRBV30|TRBJ1-4|NA
CGLAANEKLFF
TGTGGCCTTGCGGCTAATGAAAAACTGTTTTTT
>23|NA|TRBV7-3|TRBJ2-2|TRBD2
CASSLTVPNRGLAGGGGTGELFF
TGTGCCAGCAGCCTAACGGTGCCTAACCGGGGACTAGCGGGAGGTGGGGGCACCGGGGAGCTGTTTTTT
>16|NA|TRBV14|TRBJ1-6|NA
CASSQDLGVGYSPLHF
TGTGCCAGCAGCCAAGATCTAGGTGTTGGGTATTCACCCCTCCACTTT
>18|NA|TRBV4-1|TRBJ1-2|TRBD1
CASSPGGGQGSLRDGYTF
TGCGCCAGCAGCCCGGGGGGAGGACAGGGGTCTCTTAGGGATGGCTACACCTTC
>13|NA|TRBV12-3/TRBV12-4|TRBJ1-4|TRBD1
CASSPTGTEKLFF
TGTGCCAGCAGTCCGACAGGGACTGAAAAACTGTTTTTT
>14|NA|TRBV7-2|TRBJ1-1|NA
CASSKSASFTEAFF
TGTGCCAGCAGCAAATCTGCGTCTTTCACTGAAGCTTTCTTT
>16|NA|TRBV11-2|TRBJ1-1|NA
CASSLVSSNVNTEAFF
TGTGCCAGCAGCTTAGTGTCCAGTAATGTGAACACTGAAGCTTTCTTT
>22|NA|TRBV19|TRBJ1-6|TRBD1
CASSLRDSYYNYLDSYNSPLHF
TGTGCCAGTAGCCTCCGGGACAGTTACTATAATTACCTTGACTCCTATAATTCACCCCTCCACTTT
>13|once|TRBV29-1|TRBJ1-1|NA
CSVLDLVNTEAFF
TGCAGCGTTCTCGACTTGGTAAACACTGAAGCTTTCTTT
>15|NA|TRBV3-1/TRBV3-2|TRBJ2-1|TRBD2
CASSQGVARGGEQFF
TGTGCCAGCAGCCAAGGGGTGGCCCGGGGGGGTGAGCAGTTCTTC
>14|NA|TRBV5-1|TRBJ2-5|NA
CASRPLTSGETQYF
TGCGCCAGCAGGCCCCTGACTAGTGGAGAGACCCAGTACTTC
>15|NA|TRBV18|TRBJ1-1|NA
CASSPVTGGYTEAFF
TGTGCCAGCTCACCAGTGACGGGGGGATATACTGAAGCTTTCTTT
>15|NA|TRBV13|TRBJ2-1|NA
CASSFPQGSYNEQFF
TGTGCCAGCAGCTTCCCCCAGGGTTCCTACAATGAGCAGTTCTTC
>13|NA|TRBV29-1|TRBJ1-1|NA
CSVLPRANTEAFF
TGCAGCGTCCTGCCCAGGGCGAACACTGAAGCTTTCTTT
>15|NA|TRBV18|TRBJ2-3|TRBD2
CASSPLAGDTDTQYF
TGTGCCAGCTCACCTCTAGCGGGGGACACAGATACGCAGTATTTT
>13|few|TRBV30|TRBJ1-1|TRBD1
CAWSHGTVSEAFF
TGTGCCTGGAGTCATGGGACAGTGTCTGAAGCTTTCTTT
>13|NA|TRBV5-4|TRBJ2-7|NA
CASSHPDWYEQYF
TGTGCCAGCAGCCATCCGGACTGGTACGAGCAGTACTTC
>14|NA|TRBV2|TRBJ1-3|NA
CASLGEGSGNTIYF
TGTGCCAGCCTCGGTGAGGGCTCTGGAAACACCATATATTTT
>16|NA|TRBV18|TRBJ1-4|TRBD1
CASSLRQGATNEKLFF
TGTGCCAGCTCACTAAGACAGGGGGCAACTAATGAAAAACTGTTTTTT
>13|NA|TRBV11-2|TRBJ1-1|NA
CASSYQVNTEAFF
TGTGCCAGCAGCTATCAGGTGAACACTGAAGCTTTCTTT
>14|NA|TRBV7-2|TRBJ2-7|NA
CASSLGGMAYEQYF
TGTGCCAGCAGCTTGGGCGGGATGGCATACGAGCAGTACTTC
>13|once|TRBV29-1|TRBJ1-1|NA
CSVLSGVGTEAFF
TGCAGCGTTCTTTCAGGGGTCGGAACTGAAGCTTTCTTT
>19|few|TRBV18|TRBJ1-1|TRBD1
CASSPFRGRDGSVNTEAFF
TGTGCCAGCTCACCTTTCAGGGGGCGAGACGGGAGTGTGAACACTGAAGCTTTCTTT
>15|NA|TRBV6-4|TRBJ1-6|NA
CASSDSAGAESPLHF
TGTGCCAGCAGTGACTCGGCAGGGGCGGAATCACCCCTCCACTTT